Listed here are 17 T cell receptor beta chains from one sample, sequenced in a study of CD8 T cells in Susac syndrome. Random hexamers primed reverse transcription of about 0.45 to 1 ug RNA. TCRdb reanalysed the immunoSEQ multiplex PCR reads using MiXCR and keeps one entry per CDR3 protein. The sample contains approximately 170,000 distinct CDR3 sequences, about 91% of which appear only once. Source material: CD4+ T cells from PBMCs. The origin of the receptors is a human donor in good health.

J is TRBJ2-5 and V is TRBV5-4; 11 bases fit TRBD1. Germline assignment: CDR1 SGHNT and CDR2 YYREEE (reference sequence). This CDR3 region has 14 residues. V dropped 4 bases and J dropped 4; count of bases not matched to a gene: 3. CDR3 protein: CASSRDRGGETQYF. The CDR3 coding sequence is TGTGCCAGCAGCCGGGACAGGGGGGGAGAGACCCAGTACTTC.

CDR3 nucleotide sequence: TGTGCCTCGGTGGGATACGGGGAGCTGTTTTTT. It translates to CASVGYGELFF. The gene calls are TRBV6-5 and TRBJ2-2; no definite D call. This CDR3 is built from 11 residues. V was pared by 11 bases and J by 7 bases, with 11 bases between. Germline loops: CDR1 MNHEY, CDR2 SVGAGI.

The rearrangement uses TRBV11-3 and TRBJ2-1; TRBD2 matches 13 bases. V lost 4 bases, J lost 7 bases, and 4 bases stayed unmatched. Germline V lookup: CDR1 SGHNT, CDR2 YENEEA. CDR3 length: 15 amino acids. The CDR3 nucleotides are TGTGCCAGCAGCTCCCGGACTAGCGGGAGTAATGAGCAGTTCTTC. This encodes CASSSRTSGSNEQFF.

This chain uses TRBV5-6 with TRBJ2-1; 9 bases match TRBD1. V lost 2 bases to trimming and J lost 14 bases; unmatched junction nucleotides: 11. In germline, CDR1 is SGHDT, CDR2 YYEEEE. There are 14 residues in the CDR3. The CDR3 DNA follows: TGTGCCAGCAGCTTACCCATGGGACAGGGTTCGGAGTTCTTC. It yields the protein CASSLPMGQGSEFF.

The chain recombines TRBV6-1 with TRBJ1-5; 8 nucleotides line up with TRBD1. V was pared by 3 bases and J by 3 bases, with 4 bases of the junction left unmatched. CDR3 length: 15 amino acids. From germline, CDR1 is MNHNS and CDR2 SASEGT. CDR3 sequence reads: CASSDRGPFNQPQHF. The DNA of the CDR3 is TGTGCCAGCAGTGACAGGGGGCCATTCAATCAGCCCCAGCATTTT.

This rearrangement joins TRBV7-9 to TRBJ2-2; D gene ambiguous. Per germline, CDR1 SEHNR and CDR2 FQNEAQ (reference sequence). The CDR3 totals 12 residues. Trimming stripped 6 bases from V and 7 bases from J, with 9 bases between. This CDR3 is CASRPNLGELFF. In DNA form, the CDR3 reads TGTGCCAGCAGACCTAACCTCGGGGAGCTGTTTTTT. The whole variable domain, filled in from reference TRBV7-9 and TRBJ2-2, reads DTGVSQNPRHKITKRGQNVTFRCDPISEHNRLYWYRQTLGQGPEFLTYFQNEAQLEKSRLLSDRFSAERPKGSFSTLEIQRTEQGDSAMYLCASRPNLGELFFGEGSRLTVL.

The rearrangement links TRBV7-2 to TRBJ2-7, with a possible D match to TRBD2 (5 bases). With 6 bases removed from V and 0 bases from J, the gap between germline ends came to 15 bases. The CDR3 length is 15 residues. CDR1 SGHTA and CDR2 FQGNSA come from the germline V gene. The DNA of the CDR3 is TGTGCCAGCAGTTGGACTTTCAGGAGCTCCTACGAGCAGTACTTC. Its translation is CASSWTFRSSYEQYF.

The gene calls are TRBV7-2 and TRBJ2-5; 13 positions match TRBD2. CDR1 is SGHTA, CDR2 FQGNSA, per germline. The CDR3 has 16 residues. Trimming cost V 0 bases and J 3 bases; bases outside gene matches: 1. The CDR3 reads CASSLAGLAGEETQYF. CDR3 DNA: TGTGCCAGCAGCTTAGCTGGACTAGCGGGGGAAGAGACCCAGTACTTC.

In DNA form, the CDR3 reads TGTGCCGCATCAGGGACTAGCGGGTACACTATCCAGTACTTC. Translating gives CAASGTSGYTIQYF. This sequence joins TRBV30 and TRBJ2-7; the match to TRBD2 covers 12 bases. Germline V gene lookup returns CDR1 GTSNPN and CDR2 SVGIG (reference sequence). V shed 8 bases, J shed 10 bases, and the junction held 15 bases outside the gene matches. There are 14 residues in the CDR3.

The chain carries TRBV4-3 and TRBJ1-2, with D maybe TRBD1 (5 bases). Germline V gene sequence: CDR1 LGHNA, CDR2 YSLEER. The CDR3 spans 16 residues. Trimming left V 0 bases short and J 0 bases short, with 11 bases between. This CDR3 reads CASSQDVQGPNYGYTF. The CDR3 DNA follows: TGCGCCAGCAGCCAAGACGTGCAGGGTCCTAACTATGGCTACACCTTC.

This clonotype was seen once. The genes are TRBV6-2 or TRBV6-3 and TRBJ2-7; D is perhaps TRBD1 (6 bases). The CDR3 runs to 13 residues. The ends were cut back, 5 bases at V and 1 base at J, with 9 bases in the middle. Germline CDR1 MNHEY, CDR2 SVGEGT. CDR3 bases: TGTGCCAGCAGTCGACAGGAATCCTACGAGCAGTACTTC. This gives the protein CASSRQESYEQYF.

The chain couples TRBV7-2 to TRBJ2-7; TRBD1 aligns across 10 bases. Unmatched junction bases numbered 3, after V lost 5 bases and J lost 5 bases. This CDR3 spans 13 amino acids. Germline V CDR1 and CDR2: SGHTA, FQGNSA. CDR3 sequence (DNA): TGTGCCAGCAGCAGAGGGACAGGGGACGAGCAGTACTTC. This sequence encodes CASSRGTGDEQYF.

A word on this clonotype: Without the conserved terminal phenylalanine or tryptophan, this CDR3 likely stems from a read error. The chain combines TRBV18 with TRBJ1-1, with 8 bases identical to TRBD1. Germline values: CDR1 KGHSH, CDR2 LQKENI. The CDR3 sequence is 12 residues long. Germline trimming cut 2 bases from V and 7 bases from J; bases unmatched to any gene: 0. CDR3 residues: CASSPTGGEAFC. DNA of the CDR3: TGTGCCAGCTCACCAACAGGGGGTGAAGCTTTCTGT.

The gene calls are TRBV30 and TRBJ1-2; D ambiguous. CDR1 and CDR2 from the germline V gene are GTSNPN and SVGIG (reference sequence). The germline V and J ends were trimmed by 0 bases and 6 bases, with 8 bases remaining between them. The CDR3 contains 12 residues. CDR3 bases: TGTGCCTGGAGTGTGGGTTTCGATGGCTACACCTTC. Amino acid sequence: CAWSVGFDGYTF. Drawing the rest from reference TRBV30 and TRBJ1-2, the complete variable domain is SQTIHQWPATLVQPVGSPLSLECTVEGTSNPNLYWYRQAAGRGLQLLFYSVGIGQISSEVPQNLSASRPQDRQFILSSKKLLLSDSGFYLCAWSVGFDGYTFGSGTRLTVV.

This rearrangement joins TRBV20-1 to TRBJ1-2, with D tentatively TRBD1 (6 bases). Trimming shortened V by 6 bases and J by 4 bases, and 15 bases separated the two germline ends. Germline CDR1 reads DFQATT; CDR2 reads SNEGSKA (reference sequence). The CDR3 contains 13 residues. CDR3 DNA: TGCAGTGCCCCTGCACAGGGCGGCTATGGCTACACCTTC. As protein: CSAPAQGGYGYTF.

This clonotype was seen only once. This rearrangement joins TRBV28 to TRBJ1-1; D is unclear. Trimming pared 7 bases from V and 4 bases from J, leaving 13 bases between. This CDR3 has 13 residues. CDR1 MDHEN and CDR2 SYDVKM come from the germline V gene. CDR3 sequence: CASTLLSVTEAFF. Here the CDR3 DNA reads TGTGCCAGCACCCTCCTTTCGGTCACTGAAGCTTTCTTT.

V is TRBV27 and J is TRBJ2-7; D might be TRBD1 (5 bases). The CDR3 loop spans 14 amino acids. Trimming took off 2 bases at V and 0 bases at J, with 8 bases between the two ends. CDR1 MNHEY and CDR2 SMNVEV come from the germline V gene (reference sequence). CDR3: CASSLQGSSYEQYF. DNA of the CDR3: TGTGCCAGCAGTTTACAGGGCAGCTCCTACGAGCAGTACTTC.